What follows describes a single TCR beta chain. The data are from a study of blood T cell repertoires in COVID-19. Study overall: Acute-phase and convalescent COVID-19 samples originated in the United States, Italy and Spain. T cells, B-cell-depleted T cells, or PBMCs supplied cDNA or gDNA.

Original methodology: Estimated nucleated cell counts came from reference gene primer amplification. The table came from immunoSEQ multiplex PCR; TCRdb's copy has only in-frame clones and leaves some out. V and J calls plus clone size are reproduced from that table; the DNA served to infer D and trimming. The sample holds hundreds of thousands of clones; roughly 84% are singletons and the top ten take 15% to 20%. CDR1 and CDR2 (germline): LGHNA, YSLEER. Trimming removed 0 bases from V and 3 bases from J, with 11 bases in between. The CDR3 sequence is 15 residues long. This receptor was obtained from a woman aged 80 or over with active or convalescent COVID-19. What was sequenced was peripheral blood. This chain joins TRBV4-3 and TRBJ1-2; D is perhaps TRBD1 (5 bases). The DNA of the CDR3 is TGCGCCAGCAGCCAAGATGGGGGGGGTGACTATGGCTACACCTTC. It specifies CASSQDGGGDYGYTF.